The present T cell receptor beta chain was sequenced within a study of cytomegalovirus exposure and HLA in healthy donors. General study findings and limits: According to the study, around 180 TCR beta chains were cytomegalovirus-associated.

A note on this clone: Its target is not known.

The length of the CDR3 is 13 residues. Germline trimming cut 7 bases from V and 6 bases from J; bases unmatched to any gene: 5. Germline V gene lookup returns CDR1 SNHLY and CDR2 FYNNEI. Repertoires were generated with immunoSEQ multiplex PCR, while TCRdb's copy carries only in-frame clones and drops some. The data show some 100,000 clones, 88% seen once. The TCR sequence derives from a woman under 30 in good health and CMV-seronegative. The gene calls are TRBV2 and TRBJ2-7, with TRBD2 identical over 11 bases. What was sequenced was PBMCs. CDR3 sequence reads: CASILAGGFEQYF. The CDR3 DNA sequence: TGTGCCAGCATTTTAGCGGGGGGGTTCGAGCAGTACTTC.